These 30 T cell receptor beta chains originate from one sample sequenced in a study of blood T cell repertoires in COVID-19. The protocol was immunoSEQ multiplex PCR, while the TCRdb copy is restricted to in-frame clones and leaves out a portion. The sample holds about 39,000 clones; approximately 93% are singletons and the top ten take around 2%. The sequenced sample was peripheral blood. These receptors were collected from a man aged 45-65 years with active COVID-19.

The rearrangement uses TRBV5-1 and TRBJ1-2; D is ambiguous. CDR1 is SGHRS, CDR2 YFSETQ, per germline. This CDR3 region has 13 residues. With 2 bases removed from V and 3 bases from J, the gap between germline ends came to 8 bases. The CDR3 loop reads CASSFVGDYGYTF. CDR3 DNA: TGCGCCAGCAGCTTTGTGGGCGACTATGGCTACACCTTC. The entire variable domain, with the rest obtained from reference TRBV5-1 and TRBJ1-2, is as follows: KAGVTQTPRYLIKTRGQQVTLSCSPISGHRSVSWYQQTPGQGLQFLFEYFSETQRNKGNFPGRFSGRQFSNSRSEMNVSTLELGDSALYLCASSFVGDYGYTFGSGTRLTVV.

The chain couples TRBV2 to TRBJ2-7; TRBD2 matches 9 bases. The germline V gene has CDR1 SNHLY and CDR2 FYNNEI. The length of the CDR3 is 14 residues. V trimming: 4 bases; J trimming: 7 bases; junction bases outside the gene matches: 8. CDR3 loop: CASSVAGASWEQYF. DNA for the CDR3: TGTGCCAGCAGTGTAGCGGGGGCTTCGTGGGAGCAGTACTTC. The full variable domain, rest sourced from reference TRBV2 and TRBJ2-7, is EPEVTQTPSHQVTQMGQEVILRCVPISNHLYFYWYRQILGQKVEFLVSFYNNEISEKSEIFDDQFSVERPDGSNFTLKIRSTKLEDSAMYFCASSVAGASWEQYFGPGTRLTVT.

This chain joins TRBV6-5 and TRBJ2-7; 8 bases map to TRBD2. The CDR3 extends over 13 amino acids. V lost 5 bases, J lost 5 bases, and 5 bases stayed unmatched. From germline, CDR1 is MNHEY and CDR2 SVGAGI. The CDR3 loop reads CASSNREGDEQYF. CDR3 bases: TGTGCCAGCAGTAACCGGGAGGGGGACGAGCAGTACTTC.

V is TRBV5-1 and J is TRBJ2-7; possible D gene TRBD2, 6 bases. V shed 2 bases and J shed 1 base, with 10 bases lying between them. CDR3 length: 14 residues. Germline V gives CDR1 SGHRS, CDR2 YFSETQ. CDR3 in amino acids: CASSLGGASYEQYF. The DNA for the CDR3 is TGCGCCAGCAGCTTAGGCGGGGCGTCCTACGAGCAGTACTTC.

The gene calls are TRBV7-2 and TRBJ1-1; D not resolved. CDR3 length: 15 residues. Trimming took off 5 bases at V and 0 bases at J, with 13 bases between the two ends. The V gene's germline CDR1 is SGHTA and CDR2 FQGNSA. The CDR3 spells CASSRLAVMNTEAFF. For the CDR3, the DNA is TGTGCCAGCAGCCGTTTGGCAGTTATGAACACTGAAGCTTTCTTT.

The chain joins TRBV29-1 to TRBJ2-7; D gene uncertain. Per germline, CDR1 SQVTM and CDR2 ANQGSEA. The germline V and J ends were trimmed by 5 bases and 0 bases, with 8 bases remaining between them. This CDR3 has 12 amino acids. CDR3 region: CSVRLSSYEQYF. The CDR3 bases are TGCAGCGTTCGACTGAGCTCCTACGAGCAGTACTTC.

This clone was observed a single time. This chain links TRBV20-1 with TRBJ1-1; D perhaps matches TRBD1 (6 bases). Deletions cut 3 bases from V and 7 bases from J, with 15 bases between. Germline-derived CDR1 and CDR2 are DFQATT and SNEGSKA (reference sequence). The CDR3 is 13 amino acids. Here the CDR3 reads CSASEMGGLEAFF. In nucleotides, the CDR3 is TGCAGTGCTAGTGAGATGGGGGGGCTTGAAGCTTTCTTT.

The rearrangement links TRBV7-2 to TRBJ1-5; D not certain. Germline CDR1 reads SGHTA; CDR2 reads FQGNSA. Trimming pared 8 bases from V and 5 bases from J, leaving 13 bases between. The length of the CDR3 is 13 residues. As DNA, the CDR3 is TGTGCCAGCTGTCCCCTCTTCGATCAGCCCCAGCATTTT. Protein sequence: CASCPLFDQPQHF.

This chain links TRBV21-1 with TRBJ1-4; TRBD1 is taken as the D call from the table, unchecked against the DNA. TRBV21-1 is shown as a pseudogene. This CDR3 spans 14 amino acids. This CDR3 is CASSTRGPNEKLFF. The CDR3 region has the DNA TGTGCCAGCAGCACCAGGGGGCCTAATGAAAAACTGTTTTTT.

The chain carries TRBV4-1 and TRBJ1-2, with D possibly being TRBD1 (6 bases). The V end was cut by 1 base, the J end by 8 bases, with 20 bases between. Germline V CDR1 and CDR2: MGHRA, YSYEKL. The CDR3 is 16 amino acids. The CDR3 DNA sequence: TGCGCCAGCAGCCAAGGGGGTCTACAGGGATGGACGGGCTACACCTTC. It codes for CASSQGGLQGWTGYTF.

The chain carries TRBV29-1 and TRBJ2-5, with 8 bases fitting TRBD1. Germline V gene sequence: CDR1 SQVTM, CDR2 ANQGSEA. With V trimmed by 6 bases and J by 3 bases, 3 bases remained unmatched. The CDR3 sequence is 12 residues long. CDR3: CSVEQGEETQYF. The CDR3 nucleotides read TGCAGCGTGGAACAGGGGGAAGAGACCCAGTACTTC. The whole variable domain, remainder taken from reference TRBV29-1 and TRBJ2-5, is SAVISQKPSRDICQRGTSLTIQCQVDSQVTMMFWYRQQPGQSLTLIATANQGSEATYESGFVIDKFPISRPNLTFSTLTVSNMSPEDSSIYLCSVEQGEETQYFGPGTRLLVL.

The CDR3: CASSLAGAGSDQETQYF. In DNA form, the CDR3 reads TGCGCCAGCAGCTTGGCCGGCGCGGGGTCAGACCAAGAGACCCAGTACTTC. The chain links TRBV5-1 to TRBJ2-5; D is possibly TRBD2 (6 bases). CDR3 length: 17 amino acids. V gave up 0 bases and J gave up 0 bases, with 15 bases separating them. Germline V gives CDR1 SGHRS, CDR2 YFSETQ.

V is TRBV5-1 and J is TRBJ2-1; D unresolved. Germline V gives CDR1 SGHRS, CDR2 YFSETQ. Trimming shortened V by 0 bases and J by 4 bases, and 5 bases separated the two germline ends. The CDR3 covers 13 residues. Here the CDR3 reads CASSLAQYNEQFF. The CDR3 bases are TGCGCCAGCAGCTTGGCCCAGTACAATGAGCAGTTCTTC.

The chain employs TRBV6-5 and TRBJ1-2, with TRBD1 identical over 7 bases. The CDR3 consists of 14 residues. The germline V gene encodes CDR1 MNHEY and CDR2 SVGAGI. V shed 7 bases and J 2 bases; nucleotides not matched to a gene: 7. The CDR3 loop reads CASTHLGQNYGYTF. CDR3 in DNA: TGTGCCAGCACCCACCTGGGACAGAACTATGGCTACACCTTC.

The chain is built from TRBV5-4 and TRBJ2-3; 12 bases agree with TRBD2. The CDR3 totals 16 residues. J gave up 2 bases and V 4 bases, and 5 bases lay outside the gene matches. CDR1 and CDR2 (germline): SGHNT, YYREEE (reference sequence). The CDR3 protein is CASSQLAGGITDTQYF. Here the CDR3 DNA reads TGTGCCAGCAGCCAACTAGCGGGGGGCATCACAGATACGCAGTATTTT.

This clone was seen only once. The chain has TRBV4-2 and TRBJ1-1; TRBD1 matches at 12 bases. Trimming took 3 bases from V and 3 from J; bases not matched to a gene: 11. The CDR3 has 18 amino acids. Germline CDR1 and CDR2: LGHNA and YNFKEQ. The chain's CDR3 is CASSHAIYGTGGDTEAFF. DNA of the CDR3: TGTGCCAGCAGCCACGCAATATACGGGACAGGGGGCGACACTGAAGCTTTCTTT.

J is TRBJ2-3 and V is TRBV15; D is perhaps TRBD1 (5 bases). The V gene's germline CDR1 is LNHNV and CDR2 YYDKDF (reference sequence). Trimming left V 0 bases short and J 0 bases short, with 13 bases between. CDR3 size: 17 residues. Written as DNA, the CDR3 is TGTGCCACCAGCAGAGATCCAGGGCCCGGTAGCACAGATACGCAGTATTTT. Residues: CATSRDPGPGSTDTQYF.

The J gene is TRBJ1-1, the V gene TRBV6-5; the match to TRBD1 covers 7 bases. CDR3 length: 13 amino acids. V lost 8 bases to trimming and J lost 7 bases; unmatched junction nucleotides: 10. CDR1 is MNHEY, CDR2 SVGAGI, per germline. The CDR3 coding sequence is TGTGCCAGCGGATGGGACAGACAAGGTGAAGCTTTCTTT. It encodes CASGWDRQGEAFF.

The genes are TRBV4-2 and TRBJ1-1; a weak D match, TRBD1 (5 bases). The CDR3 runs 15 residues. The V gene's germline CDR1 is LGHNA and CDR2 YNFKEQ. Trimming took off 0 bases at V and 10 bases at J, with 18 bases between the two ends. The CDR3 DNA follows: TGTGCCAGCAGCCAAGATCAAGGAAAAGGGCAGGGAGCTTTCTTT. Amino acids: CASSQDQGKGQGAFF.

The chain links TRBV27 to TRBJ2-7, with D maybe TRBD2 (5 bases). V was clipped by 3 bases and J by 5 bases, with 8 bases between them. Per germline, CDR1 MNHEY and CDR2 SMNVEV (reference sequence). The length of the CDR3 is 12 residues. CDR3 coding DNA: TGTGCCAGCAGTTTGAGGGTCCACGAGCAGTACTTC. Encoded protein: CASSLRVHEQYF.

In nucleotides, the CDR3 is TGTGCCAGCAGAAGGGGGACCGGGGAGCTGTTTTTT. This gives the protein CASRRGTGELFF. The chain links TRBV12-3 or TRBV12-4 to TRBJ2-2; tentative D call: TRBD1 (6 bases). Trimming removed 6 bases at V and 5 bases at J, with 7 bases between. The CDR3 runs 12 residues.

CDR3 sequence reads: CASSLGGLAGGEQETQYF. CDR3 DNA sequence: TGCGCCAGCAGCTTGGGGGGACTAGCGGGAGGAGAACAAGAGACCCAGTACTTC. V and J are TRBV5-1 and TRBJ2-5, with 15 nucleotides matching TRBD2. This CDR3 comprises 18 residues. J gave up 2 bases and V 0 bases, and 5 bases lay outside the gene matches. CDR1 and CDR2 from the germline V gene are SGHRS and YFSETQ.

The chain has TRBV5-5 and TRBJ2-7, with D perhaps TRBD1 (6 bases). This CDR3 is built from 15 residues. The V end was cut by 3 bases, the J end by 0 bases, with 13 bases between. In germline, CDR1 is SGHKS, CDR2 YYEKEE (reference sequence). The CDR3 DNA follows: TGTGCCAGCAGCTCCGGGGACATAAACTCCTACGAGCAGTACTTC. It yields the protein CASSSGDINSYEQYF.

This clone was counted a few times. This chain connects TRBV6-2 or TRBV6-3 to TRBJ1-4, with a weak D call TRBD1 (6 bases). Trimming removed 5 bases from V and 2 bases from J, with 12 bases in between. Germline values: CDR1 MNHEY, CDR2 SVGEGT. The CDR3 length is 15 residues. Here the CDR3 DNA reads TGTGCCAGCAGTATCAGGGGAACCACTAATGAAAAACTGTTTTTT. It encodes CASSIRGTTNEKLFF.

The genes are TRBV14 and TRBJ1-5; 10 bases are a match to TRBD1. The CDR3 extends over 17 amino acids. Germline V gene lookup returns CDR1 SGHDN and CDR2 FVKESK. V shed 4 bases, J shed 4 bases, and the junction held 10 bases outside the gene matches. CDR3 amino acids: CASSLGSGQGGNQPQHF. The CDR3 DNA follows: TGTGCCAGCAGCCTGGGGAGCGGACAGGGGGGGAATCAGCCCCAGCATTTT. Combining the CDR3 with reference TRBV14 and TRBJ1-5 gives the whole variable domain EAGVTQFPSHSVIEKGQTVTLRCDPISGHDNLYWYRRVMGKEIKFLLHFVKESKQDESGMPNNRFLAERTGGTYSTLKVQPAELEDSGVYFCASSLGSGQGGNQPQHFGDGTRLSIL.

The J gene is TRBJ2-7, the V gene TRBV30, with TRBD1 matching 10 bases. Per germline, CDR1 GTSNPN and CDR2 SVGIG (reference sequence). The CDR3 consists of 15 residues. Germline trimming cut 4 bases from V and 4 bases from J; bases unmatched to any gene: 10. CDR3 amino acids: CAWIPAGTGAYEQYF. Written as DNA, the CDR3 is TGTGCCTGGATTCCAGCCGGGACAGGGGCATACGAGCAGTACTTC.

V and J are TRBV6-6 and TRBJ1-2; D not resolved. V was cut by 5 bases and J by 10 bases, with 17 bases left in between. Germline V gene lookup returns CDR1 MNHNY and CDR2 SVGAGI (reference sequence). The length of the CDR3 is 13 residues. Written as DNA, the CDR3 is TGTGCCAGCAGTCCACCTTTCTATCGTCCCTACACCTTC. Protein product: CASSPPFYRPYTF.

The V call is TRBV5-8, the J call TRBJ1-1; 8 nucleotides match TRBD1. The V segment lost 4 bases and the J segment 5 bases; nucleotides outside the gene matches: 7. Germline assignment: CDR1 SGHTS and CDR2 YDEGEE. The CDR3 is made up of 14 amino acids. CDR3 coding DNA: TGTGCCAGCAGCGGATGGACAGGGAGAACTGAAGCTTTCTTT. Protein product: CASSGWTGRTEAFF.

The V call is TRBV6-2 or TRBV6-3, the J call TRBJ2-1; 16 bases fit TRBD2. J was trimmed by 8 bases and V by 4 bases; bases with no gene match: 8. The CDR3 spans 17 residues. Per germline, CDR1 MNHEY and CDR2 SVGEGT. CDR3 loop: CASSSPGTSGGEDEQFF. In DNA, the CDR3 is TGTGCCAGCAGTTCACCAGGGACTAGCGGGGGGGAGGATGAGCAGTTCTTC.

The chain combines TRBV2 with TRBJ1-1; D may be TRBD1 (5 bases). The V and J ends lost 7 bases and 4 bases respectively, with 10 bases between them. Per the germline V gene, CDR1 is SNHLY and CDR2 is FYNNEI. The CDR3 sequence is 12 residues long. CDR3 coding DNA: TGTGCCAGCAATGGGGGGTTCACTGAAGCTTTCTTT. The encoded protein is CASNGGFTEAFF.